The rows below give T cell receptor beta chains drawn from one sample of a study of technical replicates of blood from several donors. Assay used: immunoSEQ multiplex PCR; TCRdb lists only in-frame clones, some missing. The sample holds about 94,000 clones, approximately 94% seen once. Sequenced: T cells isolated from PBMCs. Receptor source: a human donor in good health. The CDR3 runs from the conserved cysteine through the conserved F or W. Fields, in order: CDR3 length, D gene, V gene, clone size, J gene, CDR3 DNA, CDR3 protein. D genes are given only for firm matches. Size tells how often a clone was seen (once, few, many) or the class of an expanded clone, and some rows leave it out.

>12|.|TRBV5-1|once|TRBJ2-1
TGCGCCAGCAGTCGAGATCCCAATGAGCAGTTCTTC
CASSRDPNEQFF
>15|TRBD2|TRBV11-3|.|TRBJ2-7
TGTGCCAGCAGCTTAGGACGGGAGGGTGGCTACGAGCAGTACTTC
CASSLGREGGYEQYF
>17|TRBD2|TRBV4-2|.|TRBJ2-1
TGTGCCAGCAGCCAAGGACTAGCGGGAGGGCCGTACAATGAGCAGTTCTTC
CASSQGLAGGPYNEQFF
>15|TRBD2|TRBV7-9|.|TRBJ2-2
TGTGCCAGCAGTAAGACTAGCGATACCACCGGGGAGCTGTTTTTT
CASSKTSDTTGELFF
>12|.|TRBV5-5|once|TRBJ2-7
TGTGCCAGCACCGTGTTAGGGGGCGAGCAGTACTTC
CASTVLGGEQYF
>17|TRBD1|TRBV14|.|TRBJ1-1
TGTGCCAGCAGCCAGCTTGGGACAGGGTTCCCGAACACTGAAGCTTTCTTT
CASSQLGTGFPNTEAFF
>14|TRBD1|TRBV19|.|TRBJ1-5
TGTGCCAGTAGTATAGGACAGGGGAATCAGCCCCAGCATTTT
CASSIGQGNQPQHF
>15|.|TRBV5-6|.|TRBJ2-2
TGTGCCAGCAGCTTGCATCTCGCTAGAACCGGGGAGCTGTTTTTT
CASSLHLARTGELFF
>14|.|TRBV19|.|TRBJ1-1
TGTGCCAGTAGTATCCCCGGGGGTAAAACTGAAGCTTTCTTT
CASSIPGGKTEAFF
>15|.|TRBV14|.|TRBJ1-2
TGTGCCAGCAGCCTCCCGGGACTCCGGCCTTATGGCTACACCTTC
CASSLPGLRPYGYTF